Listed here are 17 T cell receptor beta chains from one sample, sequenced in a study of cytomegalovirus exposure and HLA in healthy donors. The primer mix had 60 Vbeta and 13 Jbeta primers. Assay used: immunoSEQ multiplex PCR; TCRdb lists only in-frame clones, some missing. The sample has 90,000 to 110,000 clones, approximately 82% seen once; the top ten hold around 8.4%. Material for sequencing was PBMCs. These receptors originate from a man aged 40-50 years in good health and CMV-seropositive.

The chain employs TRBV6-1 and TRBJ2-3, with D tentatively TRBD2 (6 bases). Germline values: CDR1 MNHNS, CDR2 SASEGT. CDR3 length: 12 residues. V was cut by 3 bases and J by 14 bases, with 15 bases left in between. Written as DNA, the CDR3 is TGTGCCAGCAGTGAGGGGACTGGGAGGCGGTATTTT. Protein product: CASSEGTGRRYF.

The V gene is TRBV6-5, the J gene TRBJ2-7; 8 nucleotides match TRBD1. The V and J ends lost 6 bases and 10 bases, in that order; junction bases with no gene match: 11. In germline, CDR1 is MNHEY, CDR2 SVGAGI. CDR3 length equals 13 residues. The CDR3 loop reads CASRVSTGGVQYF. The CDR3, as DNA: TGTGCCAGCAGGGTATCAACAGGGGGAGTACAGTACTTC.

This clone was observed a few times. The rearrangement uses TRBV7-9 and TRBJ2-7, with 14 positions matching TRBD2. The CDR3 runs to 19 residues. Germline-derived CDR1 and CDR2 are SEHNR and FQNEAQ (reference sequence). After removal of 0 bases from V and 2 bases from J, the junction contained 9 bases not matched to a gene. Here the CDR3 DNA reads TGTGCCAGCAGCTTAGCCTCCCGACTAGCGGGAGGGCACACCTACGAGCAGTACTTC. Translating gives CASSLASRLAGGHTYEQYF. Supplemented by reference TRBV7-9 and TRBJ2-7, the full variable domain reads DTGVSQNPRHKITKRGQNVTFRCDPISEHNRLYWYRQTLGQGPEFLTYFQNEAQLEKSRLLSDRFSAERPKGSFSTLEIQRTEQGDSAMYLCASSLASRLAGGHTYEQYFGPGTRLTVT.

This rearrangement joins TRBV27 to TRBJ1-1, with TRBD1 as a possible D gene (6 bases). Germline V gives CDR1 MNHEY, CDR2 SMNVEV (reference sequence). This CDR3 is 16 amino acids long. Trimming cost V 6 bases and J 3 bases, with 20 bases left between them. CDR3 DNA sequence: TGTGCCAGCAGGGCCCTACGGGGGGCTACGGACACTGAAGCTTTCTTT. Its translation: CASRALRGATDTEAFF.

The chain is built from TRBV5-5 and TRBJ1-4, with D possibly TRBD1 on 5 matching bases. The CDR3 runs to 14 residues. V dropped 0 bases and J dropped 8 bases, with 11 bases sitting between them. Germline V gene data show CDR1 as SGHKS and CDR2 as YYEKEE (reference sequence). CDR3 protein: CASSLGGKGEKLFF. The DNA of the CDR3 is TGTGCCAGCAGCTTGGGGGGCAAGGGCGAAAAACTGTTTTTT.

The V call is TRBV2, the J call TRBJ1-1; D remains ambiguous. The CDR3 sequence is 11 residues long. Looked up from germline, CDR1 is SNHLY and CDR2 is FYNNEI. DNA of the CDR3: TGTTCTGGACGGGAGAACACTGAAGCTTTCTTT. The encoded protein is CSGRENTEAFF.

The V and J genes are TRBV6-5 and TRBJ2-5; weak D call: TRBD1 (6 bases). The ends were cut back, 2 bases at V and 5 bases at J, with 12 bases in the middle. Germline CDR1 and CDR2: MNHEY and SVGAGI. The CDR3 contains 14 residues. CDR3 DNA sequence: TGTGCCAGCAGTTACGGTCAGGGGCAGGAGACCCAGTACTTC. Its protein product is CASSYGQGQETQYF.

The chain recombines TRBV7-2 with TRBJ1-1; TRBD1 might be the D (5 bases). Trimming shortened V by 0 bases and J by 7 bases, and 6 bases separated the two germline ends. The CDR3 is 12 residues long. CDR1 and CDR2 (germline): SGHTA, FQGNSA. The chain's CDR3 is CASSLARGEAFF. As DNA, the CDR3 is TGTGCCAGCAGCTTAGCTAGGGGTGAAGCTTTCTTT.

The chain couples TRBV7-2 to TRBJ2-2; 8 bases are a match to TRBD2. CDR3 length: 18 residues. Germline V CDR1 and CDR2: SGHTA, FQGNSA. With 2 bases clipped from V and 5 bases from J, the junction kept 13 bases outside the gene matches. Here the CDR3 DNA reads TGTGCCAGCAGCTTAAAACCTACGGGGGGGGGCTGGACCGGGGAGCTGTTTTTT. Translated, it gives CASSLKPTGGGWTGELFF.

V gene TRBV7-2 combines with J gene TRBJ2-3, with 10 nucleotides matching TRBD1. CDR1 and CDR2 (germline): SGHTA, FQGNSA. The CDR3 length is 15 residues. Losses at the gene ends were 7 bases for V and 4 bases for J; bases not matched to a gene: 8. The DNA for the CDR3 is TGTGCCAGCAACCCGAGACAGGGGGCGGCAGATACGCAGTATTTT. As protein: CASNPRQGAADTQYF.

The chain links TRBV30 to TRBJ2-7; 9 nucleotides match TRBD1. The CDR3 sequence is 15 residues long. The J segment lost 3 bases and the V segment lost 3 bases, leaving 9 bases of the junction unmatched. Germline CDR1 and CDR2: GTSNPN and SVGIG (reference sequence). CDR3 nucleotide sequence: TGTGCCTGGAGCCCCGGGACAGGGATAAACTACGAGCAGTACTTC. Protein: CAWSPGTGINYEQYF.

V is TRBV10-3 and J is TRBJ2-2; TRBD1 matches at 9 bases. J was trimmed by 6 bases and V by 6 bases; bases with no gene match: 11. Germline CDR1 is ENHRY and CDR2 is SYGVKD. This CDR3 has 16 amino acids. The CDR3 sequence is CAISPGDRAYPGELFF. DNA for the CDR3: TGTGCCATCAGCCCGGGGGACAGGGCGTATCCCGGGGAGCTGTTTTTT.

The chain is built from TRBV6-4 and TRBJ2-3; 15 positions match TRBD2. CDR1 and CDR2 from the germline V gene are MRHNA and SNTAGT. The V and J ends lost 4 bases and 6 bases, in that order; junction bases with no gene match: 2. The CDR3 runs to 15 residues. This CDR3 reads CASSAGTSGRDTQYF. In nucleotides, the CDR3 is TGTGCCAGCAGTGCCGGGACTAGCGGGAGGGATACGCAGTATTTT.

The chain uses TRBV7-2 and TRBJ2-2, with D unclear. Germline lookup yields CDR1 SGHTA and CDR2 FQGNSA. The CDR3 loop spans 15 amino acids. The V end lost 1 base, the J end lost 1 base, and 7 bases lay between the germline ends. DNA for the CDR3: TGTGCCAGCAGCTTAGGGGCAGGGAACACCGGGGAGCTGTTTTTT. It yields the protein CASSLGAGNTGELFF. The entire variable domain, with the rest obtained from reference TRBV7-2 and TRBJ2-2, is as follows: GAGVSQSPSNKVTEKGKDVELRCDPISGHTALYWYRQSLGQGLEFLIYFQGNSAPDKSGLPSDRFSAERTGGSVSTLTIQRTQQEDSAVYLCASSLGAGNTGELFFGEGSRLTVL.

V gene TRBV12-5 combines with J gene TRBJ2-5, with TRBD1 identical over 9 bases. Trimming removed 6 bases from V and 4 bases from J; junction bases left unmatched: 3. This CDR3 has 13 amino acids. In germline, CDR1 is LGHNT, CDR2 FRNRAP. CDR3 region: CASGTGGAETQYF. CDR3 sequence (DNA): TGTGCTAGTGGCACAGGGGGCGCAGAGACCCAGTACTTC.

This clone was picked up a small number of times. The chain carries TRBV4-3 and TRBJ2-5; TRBD1 is a possible D gene (6 bases). The CDR3 runs to 13 residues. The ends were cut back, 4 bases at V and 3 bases at J, with 9 bases in the middle. CDR1 LGHNA and CDR2 YSLEER come from the germline V gene. The CDR3 bases are TGCGCCAGCAGCCCACAGGGAAAAGAGACCCAGTACTTC. Its translation is CASSPQGKETQYF.

The table lists this clone with a count of one. The chain carries TRBV7-8 and TRBJ1-5; 8 bases agree with TRBD1. Germline V CDR1 and CDR2: SGHVS, FQNEAQ. CDR3 length: 17 residues. J was trimmed by 7 bases and V by 1 base; bases with no gene match: 12. DNA for the CDR3: TGTGCCAGCAGCTTAGTGCCTGCAGGGGGCGCAGGACAGCCCCAGCATTTT. It yields the protein CASSLVPAGGAGQPQHF.